This TCR beta chain was sequenced in a study of T-cell memory formation after mild COVID-19. This clonotype was seen only a few times. TCRdb reprocessed the 5' RACE reads via MiXCR and lists one record per CDR3 protein. The data hold around 420,000 distinct CDR3 sequences, with roughly 24% observed a single time. Deletions cut 1 base from V and 7 bases from J, with 10 bases between. Germline V gene sequence: CDR1 SGHVS, CDR2 FQNEAQ. This CDR3 spans 13 amino acids. This TCR came from an adult woman who had mild COVID-19 (a few samples of this study predate the infection). Cell type and time point are not known. Material for sequencing was PBMCs or a T cell subset sorted from them (not recorded which). This sequence joins TRBV7-8 and TRBJ1-2; the D is unclear. The DNA for the CDR3 is TGTGCCAGCAGCTTAGAAGGCCTCCTTGGCTACACCTTC. It is translated as CASSLEGLLGYTF.